These 18 T cell receptor beta chains came from one sample sequenced in a study of cytomegalovirus exposure and HLA in healthy donors. The PCR was carried out with 60 Vbeta primers and 13 Jbeta primers. Sequenced by immunoSEQ multiplex PCR; TCRdb stores in-frame clones only, minus some. The top ten clones hold about 2.2% of a sample with over 150,000 clones, 70% to 90% of them seen once. The sequencing input was PBMCs. The receptors were gathered from a woman younger than 45 in good health and CMV-seronegative.

The chain combines TRBV18 with TRBJ1-6, with TRBD1 identical over 9 bases. The germline V gene encodes CDR1 KGHSH and CDR2 LQKENI. The trim removed 3 bases at V and 13 bases at J, leaving 7 bases unmatched. This CDR3 spans 14 amino acids. For the CDR3, the DNA is TGTGCCAGCTCACCCTCCGGGACAGGGATTCCCCTCCACTTT. Protein product: CASSPSGTGIPLHF.

In its sample, this clone was seen a few times. The gene calls are TRBV18 and TRBJ1-1; 7 nucleotides line up with TRBD1. Germline V lookup: CDR1 KGHSH, CDR2 LQKENI. With 3 bases clipped from V and 1 base from J, the junction kept 8 bases outside the gene matches. The CDR3 length is 16 residues. Written as DNA, the CDR3 is TGTGCCAGCTCACCGAACTCGGGACAGACGAACACTGAAGCTTTCTTT. This encodes CASSPNSGQTNTEAFF.

The rearrangement joins TRBV18 to TRBJ1-5; D is ambiguous. The germline CDR1 and CDR2 sequences are KGHSH and LQKENI. This CDR3 contains 14 residues. Trimming took off 3 bases at V and 9 bases at J, with 15 bases between the two ends. The CDR3 loop reads CASSPVRIAGPQHF. The CDR3 DNA sequence: TGTGCCAGCTCACCGGTTCGCATTGCGGGGCCCCAGCATTTT.

The chain links TRBV5-4 to TRBJ2-6; D may be TRBD1 (6 bases). The CDR3 has 18 amino acids. V was trimmed by 1 base and J by 0 bases, leaving 14 bases between them. Germline V gene data show CDR1 as SGHNT and CDR2 as YYREEE (reference sequence). This CDR3 is CASSLFSRGGSGANVLTF. In nucleotides, the CDR3 is TGTGCCAGCAGCTTGTTTTCCAGGGGCGGCTCTGGGGCCAACGTCCTGACTTTC.

The chain couples TRBV28 to TRBJ1-5, with 7 bases lining up with TRBD1. The V gene's germline CDR1 is MDHEN and CDR2 SYDVKM. J gave up 2 bases and V 10 bases, and 5 bases lay outside the gene matches. This CDR3 region has 13 residues. The CDR3 sequence is CATRQGGNQPQHF. CDR3 DNA: TGTGCCACAAGACAGGGCGGCAATCAGCCCCAGCATTTT.

The chain carries TRBV19 and TRBJ2-3; D is possibly TRBD2 (6 bases). This CDR3 has 15 amino acids. V was cut by 4 bases and J by 2 bases, with 13 bases left in between. CDR1 and CDR2 from the germline V gene are LNHDA and SQIVND (reference sequence). The CDR3 spells CASSTFAGPTDTQYF. As DNA, the CDR3 is TGTGCCAGTAGTACCTTCGCGGGGCCCACAGATACGCAGTATTTT.

The sample holds a few counts of this clone. The rearrangement uses TRBV2 and TRBJ1-5; D might be TRBD1 (5 bases). Trimming took off 6 bases at V and 4 bases at J, with 7 bases between the two ends. The CDR3 runs 12 residues. Germline CDR1 SNHLY, CDR2 FYNNEI. CDR3 residues: CASRTANQPQHF. The DNA for the CDR3 is TGTGCCAGCAGGACAGCGAATCAGCCCCAGCATTTT.

Concerning this clone: This specimen includes other DNA sequences encoding the same CDR3. The J gene is TRBJ1-1, the V gene TRBV9; no firm D call. The CDR3 totals 15 residues. Germline loops: CDR1 SGDLS, CDR2 YYNGEE. Trimming removed 0 bases from V and 3 bases from J, with 12 bases in between. This chain's CDR3 is CASSVVPGVDTEAFF. The CDR3 nucleotides read TGTGCCAGCAGCGTAGTGCCGGGAGTGGACACTGAAGCTTTCTTT.

The genes are TRBV7-2 and TRBJ1-4; TRBD1 is a possible D gene (5 bases). CDR1 is SGHTA and CDR2 is FQGNSA in the germline V gene. V was pared by 2 bases and J by 8 bases, with 6 bases between. The length of the CDR3 is 12 residues. CDR3 protein: CASSLRGEKLFF. CDR3 nucleotide sequence: TGTGCCAGCAGCTTACGGGGGGAAAAACTGTTTTTT.

This chain uses TRBV13 with TRBJ2-1; 8 bases align to TRBD1. From germline, CDR1 is PRHDT and CDR2 FYEKMQ (reference sequence). J lost 2 bases, V lost 5 bases, and 11 bases had no gene match. The CDR3 loop spans 17 amino acids. Written as DNA, the CDR3 is TGTGCCAGCAGCCTAGCCGGACAGGGAAGCGCCTACAATGAGCAGTTCTTC. It specifies CASSLAGQGSAYNEQFF.

This clone is medium-sized (0.01 to 0.1%) by share. The gene calls are TRBV4-1 and TRBJ1-6; possibly TRBD1 for D (5 bases). Germline-derived CDR1 and CDR2 are MGHRA and YSYEKL. The CDR3 runs to 16 residues. The V gene lost 0 bases and the J gene lost 10 bases, with 16 bases spanning the gap. CDR3 DNA sequence: TGCGCCAGCAGCCAAGAGGGAGGGGCAGGCCCATCACCCCTCCACTTT. It codes for CASSQEGGAGPSPLHF.

The chain carries TRBV28 and TRBJ1-2; D might be TRBD1 (5 bases). The CDR3 runs 11 residues. CDR1 is MDHEN and CDR2 is SYDVKM in the germline V gene. Trimming removed 5 bases from V and 7 bases from J, with 8 bases in between. CDR3: CASSLDSGYTF. CDR3 bases: TGTGCCAGCAGTCTCGACAGTGGCTACACCTTC.

A few counts support this clone. The chain is built from TRBV27 and TRBJ2-2; TRBD1 is a possible D gene (6 bases). CDR3 length equals 14 residues. CDR1 MNHEY and CDR2 SMNVEV come from the germline V gene (reference sequence). Trimming took off 6 bases at V and 1 base at J, with 9 bases between the two ends. The CDR3 sequence is CASSWTVNTGELFF. The CDR3 DNA sequence: TGTGCCAGCAGCTGGACAGTGAACACCGGGGAGCTGTTTTTT.

The chain has TRBV11-3 and TRBJ2-3; 9 bases are a match to TRBD1. V lost 1 base to trimming and J lost 3 bases; unmatched junction nucleotides: 2. The CDR3 totals 15 residues. Germline V gives CDR1 SGHNT, CDR2 YENEEA. CDR3 in amino acids: CASSLGDRVTDTQYF. In DNA, the CDR3 is TGTGCCAGCAGCTTAGGGGACAGGGTTACAGATACGCAGTATTTT.

The chain joins TRBV2 to TRBJ2-6; 7 bases fit TRBD1. Germline values: CDR1 SNHLY, CDR2 FYNNEI. The CDR3 loop spans 17 amino acids. V shed 8 bases and J 0 bases; nucleotides not matched to a gene: 10. The CDR3 DNA is TGTGCCAGCCAGACCACAACAGGGGCCTCTGGGGCCAACGTCCTGACTTTC. Its protein is CASQTTTGASGANVLTF.

The chain recombines TRBV18 with TRBJ2-1; D remains ambiguous. Germline CDR1 and CDR2: KGHSH and LQKENI. V was cut by 3 bases and J by 8 bases, with 14 bases left in between. The CDR3 covers 14 residues. The CDR3 loop is CASSPLEGGYEQFF. Here the CDR3 DNA reads TGTGCCAGCTCACCGCTAGAAGGTGGATATGAGCAGTTCTTC.

The chain carries TRBV6-5 and TRBJ1-4, with D possibly being TRBD1 (6 bases). The CDR3 totals 16 residues. Trimming left V 4 bases short and J 3 bases short, with 15 bases between. Germline CDR1 reads MNHEY; CDR2 reads SVGAGI. CDR3 amino acids: CASSLGAGVANEKLFF. The CDR3 DNA sequence: TGTGCCAGCAGTTTAGGGGCAGGGGTTGCTAATGAAAAACTGTTTTTT.

This chain connects TRBV5-6 to TRBJ2-7; no firm D call. With 0 bases removed from V and 1 base from J, the gap between germline ends came to 11 bases. Germline values: CDR1 SGHDT, CDR2 YYEEEE. This CDR3 region has 15 residues. CDR3 sequence reads: CASSLDQDWSYEQYF. CDR3 in DNA: TGTGCCAGCAGCTTGGATCAGGATTGGTCCTACGAGCAGTACTTC.